Below, one TCR beta chain is given with its context. Its antigen is undetermined. CDR1 is MNHEY and CDR2 is SMNVEV in the germline V gene (reference sequence). The CDR3 sequence is 14 residues long. The V end lost 4 bases, the J end lost 5 bases, and 11 bases lay between the germline ends. The entry originates in a study of shared clonotypes between healthy human individuals. Study summary: Per donor, CD8 memory used one plate, CD8 naive used two, CD4 memory used three and CD4 naive used three.

The study's findings and limits: Shared clonotypes across all four donors exceeded non-shared ones in generation probability.

It was at deep level that the assay was run. Measured with immunoSEQ multiplex PCR; TCRdb has only the in-frame clones, and not every one. The table shows 950,000 to 1,100,000 clones, with around 76% occurring only once. There were no recent acute infections or vaccinations among the donors, who were healthy HIV-negative adults. The origin of this receptor is a man younger than 35 in good health. This chain links TRBV27 with TRBJ2-2; D is uncertain. Sequenced sample: memory CD4+ T cells sorted from blood. Subset in this sample: CD45RA-negative fraction. The CDR3 DNA follows: TGTGCCAGCAGTTCTAGACTGGAAACCGGGGAGCTGTTTTTT. Residues: CASSSRLETGELFF.